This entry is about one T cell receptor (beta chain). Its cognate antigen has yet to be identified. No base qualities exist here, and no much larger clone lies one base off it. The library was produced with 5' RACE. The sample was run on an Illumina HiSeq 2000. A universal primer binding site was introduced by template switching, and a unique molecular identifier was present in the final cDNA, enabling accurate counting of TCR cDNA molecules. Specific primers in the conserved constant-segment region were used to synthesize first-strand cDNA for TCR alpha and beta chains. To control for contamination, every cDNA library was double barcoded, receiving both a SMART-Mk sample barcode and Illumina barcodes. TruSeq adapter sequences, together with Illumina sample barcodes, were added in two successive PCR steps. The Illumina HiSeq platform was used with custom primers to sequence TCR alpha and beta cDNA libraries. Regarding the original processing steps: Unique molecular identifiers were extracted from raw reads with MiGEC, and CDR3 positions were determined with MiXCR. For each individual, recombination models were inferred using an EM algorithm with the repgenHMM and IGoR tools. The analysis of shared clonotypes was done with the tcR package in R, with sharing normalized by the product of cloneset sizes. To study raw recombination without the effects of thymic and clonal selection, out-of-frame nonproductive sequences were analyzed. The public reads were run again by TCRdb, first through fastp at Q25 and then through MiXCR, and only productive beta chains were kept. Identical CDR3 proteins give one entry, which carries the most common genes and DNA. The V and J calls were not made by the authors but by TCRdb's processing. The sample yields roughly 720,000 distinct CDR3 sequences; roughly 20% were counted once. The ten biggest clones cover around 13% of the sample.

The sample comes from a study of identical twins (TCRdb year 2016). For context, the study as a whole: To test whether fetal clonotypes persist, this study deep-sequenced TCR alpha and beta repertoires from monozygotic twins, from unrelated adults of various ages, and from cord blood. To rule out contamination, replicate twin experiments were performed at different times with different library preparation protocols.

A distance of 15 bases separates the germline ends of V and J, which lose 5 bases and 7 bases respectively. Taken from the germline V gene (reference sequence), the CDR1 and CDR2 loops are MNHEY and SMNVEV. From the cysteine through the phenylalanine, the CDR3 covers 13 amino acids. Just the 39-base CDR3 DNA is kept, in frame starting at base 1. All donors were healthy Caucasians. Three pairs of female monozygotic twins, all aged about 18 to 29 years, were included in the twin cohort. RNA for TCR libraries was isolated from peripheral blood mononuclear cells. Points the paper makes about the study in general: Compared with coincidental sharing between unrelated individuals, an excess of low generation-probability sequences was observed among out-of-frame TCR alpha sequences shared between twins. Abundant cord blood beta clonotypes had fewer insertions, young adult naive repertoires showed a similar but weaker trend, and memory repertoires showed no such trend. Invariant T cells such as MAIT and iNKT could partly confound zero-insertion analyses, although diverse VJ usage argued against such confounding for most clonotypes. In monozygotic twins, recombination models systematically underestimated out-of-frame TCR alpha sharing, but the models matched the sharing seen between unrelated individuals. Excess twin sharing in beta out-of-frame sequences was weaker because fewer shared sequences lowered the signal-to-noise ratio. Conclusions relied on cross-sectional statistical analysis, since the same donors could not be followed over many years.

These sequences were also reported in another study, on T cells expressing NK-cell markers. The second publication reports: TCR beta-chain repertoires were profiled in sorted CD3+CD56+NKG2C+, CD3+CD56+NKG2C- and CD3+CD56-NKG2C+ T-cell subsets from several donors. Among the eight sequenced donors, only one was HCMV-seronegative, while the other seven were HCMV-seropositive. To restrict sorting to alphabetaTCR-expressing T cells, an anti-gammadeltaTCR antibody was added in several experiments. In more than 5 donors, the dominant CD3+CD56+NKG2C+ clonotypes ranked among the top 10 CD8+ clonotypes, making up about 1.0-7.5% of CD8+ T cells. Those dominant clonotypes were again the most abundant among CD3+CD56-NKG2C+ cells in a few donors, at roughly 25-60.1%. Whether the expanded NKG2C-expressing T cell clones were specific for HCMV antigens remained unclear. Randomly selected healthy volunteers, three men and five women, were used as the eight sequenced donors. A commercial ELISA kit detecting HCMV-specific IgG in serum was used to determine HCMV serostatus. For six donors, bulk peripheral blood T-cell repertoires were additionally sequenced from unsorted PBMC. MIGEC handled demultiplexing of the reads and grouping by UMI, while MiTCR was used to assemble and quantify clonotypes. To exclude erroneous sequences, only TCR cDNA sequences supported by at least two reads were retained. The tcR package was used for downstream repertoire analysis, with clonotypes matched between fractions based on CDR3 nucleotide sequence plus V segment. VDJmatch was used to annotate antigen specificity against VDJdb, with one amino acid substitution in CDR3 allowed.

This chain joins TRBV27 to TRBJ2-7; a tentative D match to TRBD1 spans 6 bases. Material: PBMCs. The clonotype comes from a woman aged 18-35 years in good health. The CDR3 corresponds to CASSLDRLTEQYF. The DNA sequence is TGTGCCAGCAGTCTAGACAGGTTAACTGAGCAGTACTTC.